The rows below give T cell receptor beta chains drawn from one sample of a study of metastatic and nonmetastatic thyroid tumors. TCRdb re-analyzed the PCR reads using MiXCR. The repertoire consists of around 40,000 clones, with about 13% occurring once and the leading ten covering around a tenth. Sequencing was done on a sample of blood. The source is a female donor with papillary thyroid cancer or a benign thyroid nodule (not recorded which). Some clones in this sample may be carry-over from other donors' samples. CDR3s leave out the opening cysteine and the closing phenylalanine or tryptophan. D genes are given only for firm matches.

>TRBV4-1|-
ASSLPPLETPNGEQF
>TRBV7-9|-
ASRSPGAGAF
>TRBV20-1|-
SARDWAANTGELF
>TRBV18|-
ASSPGGASGELF
>TRBV15|-
ATSRDFGTKY
>TRBV30|-
ACQDRLSGNTIY
>TRBV11-1|TRBD1
ASSEGQGDYNEQF
>TRBV4-1|-
ASSPAAPTADSGNTIY
>TRBV12-3/TRBV12-4|TRBD2
ASSFQWLAGHNEQF
>TRBV20-1|TRBD1
SARDRGGTGGDGYT
>TRBV12-3/TRBV12-4|TRBD2
ASRPPGLAASSYNEQF
>TRBV24-1|-
ATRTVDTGELF
>TRBV6-1|-
ASSPVGDEQY
>TRBV19|TRBD1
ASTPPPRTGGFLNTEAF
>TRBV7-3|-
ASRRQTNTEAF
>TRBV6-1|-
ASSDLGVSYNSPLH
>TRBV28|-
ASSLNGAEIGYNEQF